The 20 T cell receptor beta chains below all came from one sample that was sequenced in a study of blood T cells in healthy people across ages. Using a J-beta primer mix together with a sample-barcoded 5' primer, a second PCR was run for roughly 7 to 12 cycles. Each CDR3 protein is one row after TCRdb ran MiXCR on the 5' RACE reads. This table has hundreds of thousands of distinct CDR3 sequences, about a third appearing once. The sequencing input was blood. These receptors all stem from an elderly woman in good health.

V gene TRBV27 combines with J gene TRBJ2-2, with TRBD1 matching 7 bases. The CDR3 length is 15 residues. V was pared by 0 bases and J by 3 bases, with 1 base of the junction left unmatched. The germline CDR1 and CDR2 sequences are MNHEY and SMNVEV (reference sequence). DNA of the CDR3: TGTGCCAGCAGTTTATCAGGGGGCCACACCGGGGAGCTGTTTTTT. Translated: CASSLSGGHTGELFF.

The V and J genes are TRBV7-2 and TRBJ2-1; D remains ambiguous. V lost 5 bases to trimming and J lost 14 bases, with 13 bases between them. The CDR3 consists of 11 residues. Per the germline V gene, CDR1 is SGHTA and CDR2 is FQGNSA. CDR3 region: CASSAPAEKFF. Here the CDR3 DNA reads TGTGCCAGCAGCGCCCCAGCCGAGAAGTTCTTC. The full variable domain, rest sourced from reference TRBV7-2 and TRBJ2-1, is GAGVSQSPSNKVTEKGKDVELRCDPISGHTALYWYRQSLGQGLEFLIYFQGNSAPDKSGLPSDRFSAERTGGSVSTLTIQRTQQEDSAVYLCASSAPAEKFFGPGTRLTVL.

This sequence joins TRBV7-2 and TRBJ2-5; TRBD2 agrees at 8 bases. This CDR3 region has 14 residues. Per the germline V gene, CDR1 is SGHTA and CDR2 is FQGNSA. V was pared by 3 bases and J by 4 bases, with 4 bases of the junction left unmatched. The CDR3 DNA is TGTGCCAGCAGCTTCTCCGGGACTAGAGAGACCCAGTACTTC. Amino acids: CASSFSGTRETQYF.

This clonotype was found many times. The chain carries TRBV4-2 and TRBJ2-7; 11 bases are a match to TRBD1. Trimming at V came to 0 bases and at J to 3 bases, leaving 7 bases not matched to a gene. The CDR3 spans 17 residues. Germline CDR1 and CDR2: LGHNA and YNFKEQ. In nucleotides, the CDR3 is TGTGCCAGCAGCCAAGAAAATTACGGGACAGGGGGCTACGAGCAGTACTTC. This encodes CASSQENYGTGGYEQYF.

In the case of this clonotype: This may stem from a read error, because a much larger clone lies one nucleotide away. The CDR3, as DNA: TGTGCCAGCTCACCAAGGCAGGATCCACCCTACGAGCAGTACTTC. This codes for CASSPRQDPPYEQYF. The chain is built from TRBV18 and TRBJ2-7; D not resolved. The CDR3 consists of 15 residues. Germline V lookup: CDR1 KGHSH, CDR2 LQKENI. V gave up 2 bases and J gave up 2 bases, with 13 bases separating them.

The chain links TRBV7-2 to TRBJ1-5; no clear D gene. The CDR3 contains 14 residues. Germline CDR1 reads SGHTA; CDR2 reads FQGNSA. The V end was cut by 3 bases, the J end by 0 bases, with 6 bases between. The CDR3 region has the DNA TGTGCCAGCAGCTTTGAGCTTAGCAATCAGCCCCAGCATTTT. Its translation: CASSFELSNQPQHF. Supplemented by reference TRBV7-2 and TRBJ1-5, the full variable domain reads GAGVSQSPSNKVTEKGKDVELRCDPISGHTALYWYRQSLGQGLEFLIYFQGNSAPDKSGLPSDRFSAERTGGSVSTLTIQRTQQEDSAVYLCASSFELSNQPQHFGDGTRLSIL.

This clonotype was recorded at least ten times. The chain is built from TRBV5-1 and TRBJ1-2; D gene unclear. The CDR3 length is 14 residues. Between the trimmed V and J ends, which lost 0 bases and 5 bases, there was a span of 11 bases. Germline V gives CDR1 SGHRS, CDR2 YFSETQ. The CDR3 region is CASSLAPGSYGYTF. The CDR3 DNA reads as TGCGCCAGCAGCTTGGCCCCCGGCAGTTATGGCTACACCTTC. Drawing the rest from reference TRBV5-1 and TRBJ1-2, the complete variable domain is KAGVTQTPRYLIKTRGQQVTLSCSPISGHRSVSWYQQTPGQGLQFLFEYFSETQRNKGNFPGRFSGRQFSNSRSEMNVSTLELGDSALYLCASSLAPGSYGYTFGSGTRLTVV.

This sequence joins TRBV19 and TRBJ1-2, with D uncertain. This CDR3 has 11 amino acids. Trimming removed 7 bases from V and 8 bases from J, with 11 bases in between. From germline, CDR1 is LNHDA and CDR2 SQIVND (reference sequence). CDR3 amino acids: CASMYERGYTF. CDR3 sequence (DNA): TGTGCCAGTATGTATGAGCGCGGCTACACCTTC.

A note on this clonotype: A much larger clone lies a single base off, so this may be a read error. The chain's CDR3 is CASSWGGSDTEAFF. CDR3 sequence (DNA): TGTGCCAGCAGCTGGGGAGGTTCCGACACTGAAGCTTTCTTT. The gene calls are TRBV7-9 and TRBJ1-1; D is undetermined. Germline loops: CDR1 SEHNR, CDR2 FQNEAQ (reference sequence). V was shortened by 4 bases and J by 3 bases, with 12 bases between the two germline ends. This CDR3 has 14 residues.

This clonotype was detected ten times or more. This chain links TRBV9 with TRBJ2-7; possibly TRBD2 for D (6 bases). Germline V lookup: CDR1 SGDLS, CDR2 YYNGEE. This CDR3 has 15 residues. Trimming took off 0 bases at V and 5 bases at J, with 15 bases between the two ends. For the CDR3, the DNA is TGTGCCAGCAGCGTAGTTGGAGGGGCCCGCGACGAGCAGTACTTC. This encodes CASSVVGGARDEQYF. Full variable domain (outside the CDR3, taken from reference TRBV9 and TRBJ2-7): DSGVTQTPKHLITATGQRVTLRCSPRSGDLSVYWYQQSLDQGLQFLIQYYNGEERAKGNILERFSAQQFPDLHSELNLSSLELGDSALYFCASSVVGGARDEQYFGPGTRLTVT.

This chain connects TRBV6-1 to TRBJ2-2; the match to TRBD1 covers 8 bases. The V and J ends lost 5 bases and 5 bases, in that order; junction bases with no gene match: 7. Germline V lookup: CDR1 MNHNS, CDR2 SASEGT. CDR3 length: 15 amino acids. The chain's CDR3 is CASSITGGRTGELFF. DNA of the CDR3: TGTGCCAGCAGTATTACAGGGGGTCGGACCGGGGAGCTGTTTTTT.

This clonotype was recorded at least ten times. The gene calls are TRBV7-2 and TRBJ2-3, with no clear D. Germline V CDR1 and CDR2: SGHTA, FQGNSA. Between the trimmed V and J ends, which lost 5 bases and 3 bases, there was a span of 6 bases. This CDR3 has 12 residues. CDR3 region: CASSLLTDTQYF. The CDR3 DNA is TGTGCCAGCAGCCTATTGACAGATACGCAGTATTTT. Together with reference TRBV7-2 and TRBJ2-3, the CDR3 gives the full variable domain: GAGVSQSPSNKVTEKGKDVELRCDPISGHTALYWYRQSLGQGLEFLIYFQGNSAPDKSGLPSDRFSAERTGGSVSTLTIQRTQQEDSAVYLCASSLLTDTQYFGPGTRLTVL.

In regard to this clonotype: Possible read error: a much larger clone is one base away. J is TRBJ2-7 and V is TRBV6-5, with 8 bases fitting TRBD1. Germline CDR1 is MNHEY and CDR2 is SVGAGI. The CDR3 spans 15 residues. The CDR3 region has the DNA TGTGCCAGCAGTTACTCGGGGGCAGGGGGCGACGAGCGGTACTTC. Translated, it gives CASSYSGAGGDERYF.

This clonotype was observed at least ten times. V and J are TRBV7-2 and TRBJ2-7; possible D gene TRBD1, 5 bases. This CDR3 is 13 amino acids long. The V end lost 3 bases, the J end lost 7 bases, and 13 bases lay between the germline ends. Germline CDR1 SGHTA, CDR2 FQGNSA. CDR3 DNA: TGTGCCAGCAGCTTGACCGGCCAGGGTGAGCAGTACTTC. It specifies CASSLTGQGEQYF.

The rearrangement uses TRBV6-2 or TRBV6-3 and TRBJ2-1; 8 bases map to TRBD2. Germline V CDR1 and CDR2: MNHEY, SVGEGT. Losses at the gene ends were 3 bases for V and 5 bases for J; bases not matched to a gene: 6. CDR3 length: 15 residues. The CDR3 DNA reads TGTGCCAGCAGTTATCACGGGAGGGCCCACAATGAGCAGTTCTTC. Translating it yields CASSYHGRAHNEQFF.

This clonotype was observed a handful of times. V usage is TRBV6-5 and J usage is TRBJ1-1, with 9 bases identical to TRBD1. The CDR3 consists of 14 residues. The germline CDR1 and CDR2 sequences are MNHEY and SVGAGI. V lost 8 bases and J lost 11; bases outside the gene matches: 15. CDR3 sequence reads: CASSRGDRASRAFF. The CDR3 bases are TGTGCCAGCTCTCGCGGGGACAGGGCATCTAGGGCTTTCTTT.

This clonotype was recorded many times. One base away lies a much larger clone, so this may be a sequencing read error. This chain joins TRBV5-4 and TRBJ2-7; TRBD2 is a possible D gene (6 bases). This CDR3 is built from 12 residues. The germline V and J ends were trimmed by 3 bases and 3 bases, with 7 bases remaining between them. Germline-derived CDR1 and CDR2 are SGHNT and YYREEE (reference sequence). In DNA form, the CDR3 reads TGTGCCAGCAGCTGGGACTTCTACGAGCAGTACTTC. It specifies CASSWDFYEQYF.

In its sample, this clonotype was seen many times. This chain connects TRBV20-1 to TRBJ1-2; D is undetermined. Trimming pared 1 base from V and 5 bases from J, leaving 14 bases between. The CDR3 has 14 residues. CDR1 is DFQATT and CDR2 is SNEGSKA in the germline V gene (reference sequence). In DNA form, the CDR3 reads TGCAGTGCTAGAGCGTTGGGCGGCCGATATGGCTACACCTTC. This codes for CSARALGGRYGYTF.

The chain couples TRBV20-1 to TRBJ1-2, with 12 bases that match TRBD1. Looked up from germline, CDR1 is DFQATT and CDR2 is SNEGSKA (reference sequence). The CDR3 runs to 15 residues. J was trimmed by 8 bases and V by 6 bases; bases with no gene match: 13. Here the CDR3 DNA reads TGCAGTGCGAGTTACGTGGGACAGGGGGCCTTGGGCTACACCTTC. Its protein is CSASYVGQGALGYTF.

A word on this clonotype: An end of the junction does not agree with germline; a read error may underlie this. The V and J genes are TRBV5-1 and TRBJ2-1, with no clear D. In germline, CDR1 is SGHRS, CDR2 YFSETQ. The CDR3 is 14 residues long. CDR3 nucleotide sequence: TGCGCCGGCAGCTTGGTCGGCTCAAACAATGGGCAGTTCTTC. This translates into CAGSLVGSNNGQFF. Together with reference TRBV5-1 and TRBJ2-1, the CDR3 gives the full variable domain: KAGVTQTPRYLIKTRGQQVTLSCSPISGHRSVSWYQQTPGQGLQFLFEYFSETQRNKGNFPGRFSGRQFSNSRSEMNVSTLELGDSALYLCAGSLVGSNNGQFFGPGTRLTVL.